Included here is one T cell receptor (beta chain) sequence, with context. Per germline, CDR1 SGHRS and CDR2 YFSETQ. Trimming at V came to 3 bases and at J to 7 bases, leaving 7 bases not matched to a gene. The CDR3 length is 15 residues. This record comes from a study of identifying expanded T cells in peripheral blood. This table comes from immunoSEQ multiplex PCR, and its TCRdb copy is limited to in-frame clones, with some not included. Altogether about 86,000 clones are present, approximately 85% being singletons, with the ten largest covering 4% to 5.5%. Sequenced: blood. This sequence was found in a person between 18 and 75 years old in good health. This rearrangement joins TRBV5-1 to TRBJ1-6; 7 bases are a match to TRBD1. The CDR3, as DNA: TGCGCCAGCAGCTCCGTCCAGGGGGGGAATTCACCCCTCCACTTT. This codes for CASSSVQGGNSPLHF.